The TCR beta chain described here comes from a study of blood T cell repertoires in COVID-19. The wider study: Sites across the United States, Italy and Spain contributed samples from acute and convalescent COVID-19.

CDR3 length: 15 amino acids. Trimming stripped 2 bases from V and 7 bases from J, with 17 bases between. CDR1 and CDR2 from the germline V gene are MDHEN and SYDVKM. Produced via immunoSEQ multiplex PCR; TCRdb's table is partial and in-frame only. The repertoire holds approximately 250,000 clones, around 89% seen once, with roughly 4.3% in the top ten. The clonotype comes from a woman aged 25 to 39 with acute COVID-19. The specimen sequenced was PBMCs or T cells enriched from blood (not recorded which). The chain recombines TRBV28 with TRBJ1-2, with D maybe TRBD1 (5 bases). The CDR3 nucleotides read TGTGCCAGCAGTTTAGGGGATCAGGGACTCGGTGGCTACACCTTC. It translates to CASSLGDQGLGGYTF.